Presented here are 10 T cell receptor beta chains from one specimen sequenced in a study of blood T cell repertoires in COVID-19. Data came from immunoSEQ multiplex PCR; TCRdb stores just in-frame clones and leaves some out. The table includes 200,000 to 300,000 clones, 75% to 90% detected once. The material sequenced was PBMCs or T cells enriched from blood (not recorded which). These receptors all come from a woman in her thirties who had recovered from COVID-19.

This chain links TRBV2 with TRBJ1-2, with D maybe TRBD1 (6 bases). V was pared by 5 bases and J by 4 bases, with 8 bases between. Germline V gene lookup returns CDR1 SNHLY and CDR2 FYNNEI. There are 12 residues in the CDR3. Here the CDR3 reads CASSQDSYGYTF. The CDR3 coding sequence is TGTGCCAGCAGTCAGGACAGCTATGGCTACACCTTC. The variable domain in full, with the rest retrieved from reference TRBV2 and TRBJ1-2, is EPEVTQTPSHQVTQMGQEVILRCVPISNHLYFYWYRQILGQKVEFLVSFYNNEISEKSEIFDDQFSVERPDGSNFTLKIRSTKLEDSAMYFCASSQDSYGYTFGSGTRLTVV.

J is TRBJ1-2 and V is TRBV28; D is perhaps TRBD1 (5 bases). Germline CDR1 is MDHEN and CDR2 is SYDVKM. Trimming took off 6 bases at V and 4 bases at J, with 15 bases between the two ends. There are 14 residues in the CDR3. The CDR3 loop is CASSPDPRVYGYTF. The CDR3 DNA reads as TGTGCCAGCAGCCCAGACCCCAGGGTCTATGGCTACACCTTC.

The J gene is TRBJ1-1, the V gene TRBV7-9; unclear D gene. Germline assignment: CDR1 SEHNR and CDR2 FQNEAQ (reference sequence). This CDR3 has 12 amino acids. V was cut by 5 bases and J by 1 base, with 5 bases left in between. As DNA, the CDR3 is TGTGCCAGCAGCCATTCGAACACTGAAGCTTTCTTT. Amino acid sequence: CASSHSNTEAFF.

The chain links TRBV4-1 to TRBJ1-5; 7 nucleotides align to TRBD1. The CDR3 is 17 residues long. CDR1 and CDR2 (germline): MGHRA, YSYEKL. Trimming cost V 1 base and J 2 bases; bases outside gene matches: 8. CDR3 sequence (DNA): TGCGCCAGCAGCCAAGGACAGGGATCGGGCGGCAATCAGCCCCAGCATTTT. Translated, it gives CASSQGQGSGGNQPQHF.

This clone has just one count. In DNA, the CDR3 is TGTGCCAGCAGCGAGACTAGCGGGGATTTCACCGGGGAGCTGTTTTTT. It translates to CASSETSGDFTGELFF. The chain has TRBV9 and TRBJ2-2; 11 nucleotides line up with TRBD2. The CDR3 runs 16 residues. Unmatched junction bases numbered 5, after V lost 3 bases and J lost 4 bases. CDR1 and CDR2 from the germline V gene are SGDLS and YYNGEE.

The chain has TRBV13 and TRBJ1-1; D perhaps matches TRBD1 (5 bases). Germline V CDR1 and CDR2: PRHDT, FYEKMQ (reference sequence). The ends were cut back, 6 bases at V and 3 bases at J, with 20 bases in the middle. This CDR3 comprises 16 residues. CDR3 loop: CASRRTGTPQDTEAFF. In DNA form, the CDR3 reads TGTGCCAGCAGACGAACCGGGACTCCACAGGACACTGAAGCTTTCTTT. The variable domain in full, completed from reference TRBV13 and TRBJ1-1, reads AAGVIQSPRHLIKEKRETATLKCYPIPRHDTVYWYQQGPGQDPQFLISFYEKMQSDKGSIPDRFSAQQFSDYHSELNMSSLELGDSALYFCASRRTGTPQDTEAFFGQGTRLTVV.

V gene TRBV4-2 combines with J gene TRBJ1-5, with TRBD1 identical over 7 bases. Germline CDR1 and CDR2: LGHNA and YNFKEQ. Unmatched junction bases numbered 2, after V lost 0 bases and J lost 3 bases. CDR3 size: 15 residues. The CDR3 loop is CASSQEDRDNQPQHF. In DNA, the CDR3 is TGTGCCAGCAGCCAAGAAGACAGGGACAATCAGCCCCAGCATTTT.

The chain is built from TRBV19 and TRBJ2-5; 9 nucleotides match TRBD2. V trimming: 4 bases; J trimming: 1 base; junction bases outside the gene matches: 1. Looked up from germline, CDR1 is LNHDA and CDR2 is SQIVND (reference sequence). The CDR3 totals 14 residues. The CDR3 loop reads CASSTLAGQETQYF. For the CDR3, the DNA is TGTGCCAGTAGTACACTAGCGGGCCAAGAGACCCAGTACTTC.

The CDR3 sequence is CASSSTGGAATEAFF. The CDR3 bases are TGTGCCAGCAGCTCGACAGGGGGCGCGGCGACTGAAGCTTTCTTT. This chain links TRBV11-2 with TRBJ1-1; 10 bases agree with TRBD1. The V gene's germline CDR1 is SGHAT and CDR2 FQNNGV. CDR3 size: 15 residues. Trimming took 4 bases from V and 5 from J; bases not matched to a gene: 7.

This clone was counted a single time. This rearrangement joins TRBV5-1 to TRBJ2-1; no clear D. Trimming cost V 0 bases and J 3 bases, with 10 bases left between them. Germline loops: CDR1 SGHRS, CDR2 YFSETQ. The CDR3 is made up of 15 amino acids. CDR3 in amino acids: CASSLDQAFYNEQFF. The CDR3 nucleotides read TGCGCCAGCAGCTTGGACCAGGCGTTCTACAATGAGCAGTTCTTC. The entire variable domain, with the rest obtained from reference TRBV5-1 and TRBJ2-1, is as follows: KAGVTQTPRYLIKTRGQQVTLSCSPISGHRSVSWYQQTPGQGLQFLFEYFSETQRNKGNFPGRFSGRQFSNSRSEMNVSTLELGDSALYLCASSLDQAFYNEQFFGPGTRLTVL.